Shown below are 25 T cell receptor beta chains from a single sample sequenced in a study of cytotoxic CD8 clonotypes in ibrutinib-treated CLL. Measured with immunoSEQ multiplex PCR; TCRdb has only the in-frame clones, and not every one. The sample records fewer than 200,000 clones, under 90% being singletons. This specimen was PBMCs, taken after 24 months of ibrutinib treatment. These receptors were obtained from a human donor with chronic lymphocytic leukemia.

The chain has TRBV5-1 and TRBJ2-7; D is possibly TRBD1 or TRBD2 (5 bases each). The CDR3 length is 13 residues. Looked up from germline, CDR1 is SGHRS and CDR2 is YFSETQ. Trimming removed 2 bases from V and 3 bases from J, with 9 bases in between. The DNA of the CDR3 is TGCGCCAGCAGCTTCGGGACCGACTACGAGCAGTACTTC. Amino acid sequence: CASSFGTDYEQYF. The whole variable domain, remainder taken from reference TRBV5-1 and TRBJ2-7, is KAGVTQTPRYLIKTRGQQVTLSCSPISGHRSVSWYQQTPGQGLQFLFEYFSETQRNKGNFPGRFSGRQFSNSRSEMNVSTLELGDSALYLCASSFGTDYEQYFGPGTRLTVT.

This chain links TRBV6-5 with TRBJ1-2; 10 nucleotides agree with TRBD1. The V segment lost 6 bases and the J segment 4 bases; nucleotides outside the gene matches: 8. CDR3 size: 15 residues. CDR1 and CDR2 (germline): MNHEY, SVGAGI. The DNA of the CDR3 is TGTGCCAGCAGCCCAGACAGGGGGCCAAGCTATGGCTACACCTTC. Residues: CASSPDRGPSYGYTF.

The chain uses TRBV30 and TRBJ1-5; possible D gene TRBD1, 6 bases. V lost 3 bases, J lost 3 bases, and 9 bases lay in between. CDR3 length: 13 residues. Per the germline V gene, CDR1 is GTSNPN and CDR2 is SVGIG (reference sequence). CDR3 region: CAWSGGANQPQHF. The DNA for the CDR3 is TGTGCCTGGAGCGGGGGGGCCAATCAGCCCCAGCATTTT.

This clone was observed once. The J gene is TRBJ1-4, the V gene TRBV5-1; D might be TRBD1 (6 bases). CDR3 size: 15 residues. Trimming shortened V by 3 bases and J by 3 bases, and 12 bases separated the two germline ends. Germline V gene lookup returns CDR1 SGHRS and CDR2 YFSETQ. In DNA, the CDR3 is TGCGCCAGCAGCTCCAGGACAGTCTCTAATGAAAAACTGTTTTTT. Translated: CASSSRTVSNEKLFF.

This chain links TRBV6-4 with TRBJ1-2; D might be TRBD1 (6 bases). Looked up from germline, CDR1 is MRHNA and CDR2 is SNTAGT. CDR3 length equals 10 residues. The germline V and J ends were trimmed by 10 bases and 9 bases, with 12 bases remaining between them. This chain's CDR3 is CATYRVCYTF. In DNA, the CDR3 is TGTGCCACCTACAGGGTATGCTACACCTTC.

The genes are TRBV5-1 and TRBJ1-5, with no clear D. In germline, CDR1 is SGHRS, CDR2 YFSETQ. Trimming cost V 2 bases and J 7 bases, with 10 bases left between them. This CDR3 is built from 13 residues. As DNA, the CDR3 is TGCGCCAGCAGCTTCGGGGAGGGACAGCCCCAGCATTTT. It is translated as CASSFGEGQPQHF.

The chain has TRBV7-9 and TRBJ1-1; the D is unclear. The CDR3 extends over 13 amino acids. Germline loops: CDR1 SEHNR, CDR2 FQNEAQ (reference sequence). V was pared by 5 bases and J by 1 base, with 8 bases between. The CDR3 sequence: CASSGDKNTEAFF. The CDR3 DNA reads TGTGCCAGCAGCGGCGATAAGAACACTGAAGCTTTCTTT.

This clone is a singleton in its sample. The CDR3 loop reads CASSHGQGRGAFF. In nucleotides, the CDR3 is TGTGCCAGCAGTCACGGACAGGGACGGGGAGCTTTCTTT. The chain has TRBV27 and TRBJ1-1, with 8 bases lining up with TRBD1. CDR1 MNHEY and CDR2 SMNVEV come from the germline V gene (reference sequence). This CDR3 has 13 amino acids. The ends lost 5 bases at V and 10 bases at J; junction bases unmatched: 9.

The chain couples TRBV4-3 to TRBJ2-4, with TRBD2 as a possible D gene (5 bases). CDR1 is LGHNA and CDR2 is YSLEER in the germline V gene. CDR3 length: 16 residues. The V and J ends lost 1 base and 0 bases respectively, with 10 bases between them. This chain's CDR3 is CASSQGAELAKNIQYF. The CDR3 bases are TGCGCCAGCAGCCAAGGAGCGGAACTAGCCAAAAACATTCAGTACTTC.

The gene calls are TRBV7-2 and TRBJ2-3; D is uncertain. The CDR3 runs 13 residues. Germline V gives CDR1 SGHTA, CDR2 FQGNSA. Trimming took 4 bases from V and 0 from J, leaving 5 bases between them. This CDR3 is CASSSQSTDTQYF. The CDR3 DNA reads TGTGCCAGCAGCTCTCAAAGCACAGATACGCAGTATTTT.

The chain employs TRBV18 and TRBJ2-3; D remains unclear. The CDR3 sequence is 14 residues long. V gave up 1 base and J gave up 4 bases, with 9 bases separating them. Germline values: CDR1 KGHSH, CDR2 LQKENI. The CDR3 coding sequence is TGTGCCAGCTCACCACGGAGTGTCCCAGATACGCAGTATTTT. Translation: CASSPRSVPDTQYF.

V gene TRBV21-1 combines with J gene TRBJ1-2; the table's D call, TRBD1, has no DNA check behind it. TRBV21-1 is deemed a pseudogene. CDR3 length: 13 amino acids. Here the CDR3 reads CASNQDRGYGYTF. Written as DNA, the CDR3 is TGTGCCAGCAATCAGGACAGGGGCTATGGCTACACCTTC.

V and J are TRBV11-2 and TRBJ1-5; no firm D call. V lost 5 bases and J lost 4, with 9 bases in between. The V gene's germline CDR1 is SGHAT and CDR2 FQNNGV. The CDR3 loop spans 13 amino acids. For the CDR3, the DNA is TGTGCCAGCAGCGCAGACAAGAATCAGCCCCAGCATTTT. This sequence encodes CASSADKNQPQHF.

V is TRBV6-5 and J is TRBJ2-5; D gene unclear. The length of the CDR3 is 14 residues. V was pared by 0 bases and J by 7 bases, with 12 bases between. Per germline, CDR1 MNHEY and CDR2 SVGAGI. In DNA form, the CDR3 reads TGTGCCAGCAGTTACTCCCTTCCCCCGGGGACCCAGTACTTC. This codes for CASSYSLPPGTQYF.

There are a few counts of this clone. V usage is TRBV18 and J usage is TRBJ1-1; D is uncertain. In germline, CDR1 is KGHSH, CDR2 LQKENI. The V gene lost 3 bases and the J gene lost 3 bases, with 8 bases spanning the gap. CDR3 length: 13 amino acids. CDR3 nucleotides: TGTGCCAGCTCACCGAGGGCGGACACTGAAGCTTTCTTT. Translated, it gives CASSPRADTEAFF.

The CDR3 nucleotides are TGTGCCAGCAAAGATAGCGGGGGGGCCGAAGATACGCAGTATTTT. As protein: CASKDSGGAEDTQYF. This chain links TRBV6-5 with TRBJ2-3; 11 nucleotides align to TRBD2. This CDR3 comprises 15 residues. After removal of 7 bases from V and 5 bases from J, the junction contained 8 bases not matched to a gene. Germline V gene data show CDR1 as MNHEY and CDR2 as SVGAGI.

The chain links TRBV18 to TRBJ2-7; TRBD1 matches 8 bases. Losses at the gene ends were 6 bases for V and 4 bases for J; bases not matched to a gene: 8. Germline V gene sequence: CDR1 KGHSH, CDR2 LQKENI. CDR3 size: 14 residues. CDR3 protein: CASSLQGVDYEQYF. CDR3 nucleotides: TGTGCCAGCTCCCTACAGGGGGTGGATTACGAGCAGTACTTC.

The chain employs TRBV5-8 and TRBJ2-1, with TRBD2 matching 7 bases. CDR1 SGHTS and CDR2 YDEGEE come from the germline V gene. The CDR3 contains 12 residues. J was trimmed by 9 bases and V by 5 bases; bases with no gene match: 5. CDR3 DNA: TGTGCCAGCAGAAGACTAGCCCGTGAGCAGTTCTTC. This encodes CASRRLAREQFF.

This clone was observed a single time. The chain recombines TRBV19 with TRBJ2-1, with TRBD2 matching 10 bases. Germline V gives CDR1 LNHDA, CDR2 SQIVND (reference sequence). Trimming at V came to 6 bases and at J to 9 bases, leaving 14 bases not matched to a gene. The CDR3 extends over 16 amino acids. In DNA, the CDR3 is TGTGCCAGTAGCCGGGGAGCTAGCGGGGGAAACGGTGAGCAGTTCTTC. Its protein is CASSRGASGGNGEQFF.

V and J are TRBV4-1 and TRBJ1-2; D call uncertain. Germline-derived CDR1 and CDR2 are MGHRA and YSYEKL. The CDR3 contains 14 residues. V lost 0 bases, J lost 4 bases, and 9 bases lay in between. CDR3 sequence: CASSQDHQSYGYTF. The CDR3 DNA reads TGCGCCAGCAGCCAAGATCATCAGAGCTATGGCTACACCTTC.

V gene TRBV6-4 combines with J gene TRBJ2-3; possible D gene TRBD2, 5 bases. The CDR3 sequence is 12 residues long. In germline, CDR1 is MRHNA, CDR2 SNTAGT. Trimming cost V 6 bases and J 5 bases, with 9 bases left between them. The CDR3 region has the DNA TGTGCCAGCAGGGACGGACTAGATACGCAGTATTTT. Residues: CASRDGLDTQYF.

The chain recombines TRBV28 with TRBJ1-2; D is perhaps TRBD1 (6 bases). Trimming cost V 6 bases and J 4 bases, with 12 bases left between them. CDR3 length: 13 residues. The germline V gene encodes CDR1 MDHEN and CDR2 SYDVKM. This CDR3 reads CASRNRESYGYTF. CDR3 coding DNA: TGTGCCAGCAGAAACAGGGAGTCCTATGGCTACACCTTC.

The rearrangement uses TRBV5-1 and TRBJ1-1; 9 nucleotides align to TRBD1. This CDR3 comprises 18 residues. With V trimmed by 3 bases and J by 1 base, 13 bases remained unmatched. CDR1 is SGHRS and CDR2 is YFSETQ in the germline V gene. The CDR3 coding sequence is TGCGCCAGCAGCTGGGCCACAGGGGGCAGGCTTAGGAACACTGAAGCTTTCTTT. Its protein product is CASSWATGGRLRNTEAFF.

V gene TRBV28 combines with J gene TRBJ1-3; D gene ambiguous. This CDR3 spans 17 amino acids. Germline V gives CDR1 MDHEN, CDR2 SYDVKM. Trimming took 5 bases from V and 0 from J, leaving 17 bases between them. DNA of the CDR3: TGTGCCAGCAGTCCAAGAACCCGATTGTCCTCTGGAAACACCATATATTTT. Its protein product is CASSPRTRLSSGNTIYF.

CDR3 sequence (DNA): TGTGCCAGCAGCGTTACTAGCGGGAGTTTCGCTGGGGCCAACGTCCTGACTTTC. It yields the protein CASSVTSGSFAGANVLTF. The J gene is TRBJ2-6, the V gene TRBV9, with 11 positions matching TRBD2. This CDR3 has 18 amino acids. The V gene's germline CDR1 is SGDLS and CDR2 YYNGEE. J gave up 2 bases and V 2 bases, and 6 bases lay outside the gene matches.